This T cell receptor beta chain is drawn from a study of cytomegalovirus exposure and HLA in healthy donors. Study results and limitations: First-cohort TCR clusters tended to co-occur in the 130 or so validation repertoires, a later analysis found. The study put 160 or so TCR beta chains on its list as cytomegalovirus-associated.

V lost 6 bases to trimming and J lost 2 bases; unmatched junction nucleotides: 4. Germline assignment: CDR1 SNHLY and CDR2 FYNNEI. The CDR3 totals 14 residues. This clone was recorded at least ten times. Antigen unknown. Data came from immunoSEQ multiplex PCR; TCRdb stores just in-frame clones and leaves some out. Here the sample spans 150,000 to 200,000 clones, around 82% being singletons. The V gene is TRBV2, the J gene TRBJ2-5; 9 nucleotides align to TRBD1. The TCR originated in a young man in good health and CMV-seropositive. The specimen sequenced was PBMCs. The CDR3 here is CASRDRGHQETQYF. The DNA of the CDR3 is TGTGCCAGCAGGGACAGGGGACATCAAGAGACCCAGTACTTC.